This T cell receptor beta chain was recovered during a study of blood T cell repertoires in COVID-19. V was pared by 6 bases and J by 3 bases, with 18 bases between. The CDR3 is 16 residues long. Germline V gene data show CDR1 as SNHLY and CDR2 as FYNNEI. Produced via immunoSEQ multiplex PCR; TCRdb's table is partial and in-frame only. The profile shows around 25,000 clones, 87% of them singletons. This clone was counted between two and nine times. The rearrangement uses TRBV2 and TRBJ1-5; a weak D match, TRBD1 (6 bases). The source of this sequence is a human donor with active COVID-19. The donor label of this sample is uncertain. The sample consisted of peripheral blood. The CDR3 region has the DNA TGTGCCAGCAGGGACATAGGCGGGGGCCCCAATCAGCCCCAGCATTTT. Translated, it gives CASRDIGGGPNQPQHF.